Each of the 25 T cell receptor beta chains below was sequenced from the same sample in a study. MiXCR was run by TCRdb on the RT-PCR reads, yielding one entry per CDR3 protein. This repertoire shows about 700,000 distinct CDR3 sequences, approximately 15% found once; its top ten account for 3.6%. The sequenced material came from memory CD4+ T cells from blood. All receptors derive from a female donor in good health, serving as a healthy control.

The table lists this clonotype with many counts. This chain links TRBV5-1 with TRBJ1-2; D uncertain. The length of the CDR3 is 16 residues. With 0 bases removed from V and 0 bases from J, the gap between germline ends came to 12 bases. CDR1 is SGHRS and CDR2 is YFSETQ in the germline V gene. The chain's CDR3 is CASSLVPGTTNYGYTF. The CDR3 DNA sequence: TGCGCCAGCAGCTTGGTTCCGGGAACAACTAACTATGGCTACACCTTC. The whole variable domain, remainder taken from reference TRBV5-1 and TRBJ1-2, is KAGVTQTPRYLIKTRGQQVTLSCSPISGHRSVSWYQQTPGQGLQFLFEYFSETQRNKGNFPGRFSGRQFSNSRSEMNVSTLELGDSALYLCASSLVPGTTNYGYTFGSGTRLTVV.

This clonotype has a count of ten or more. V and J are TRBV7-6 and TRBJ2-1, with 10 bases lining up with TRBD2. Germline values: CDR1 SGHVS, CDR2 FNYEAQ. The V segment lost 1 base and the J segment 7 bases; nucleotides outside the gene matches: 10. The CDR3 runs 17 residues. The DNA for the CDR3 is TGTGCCAGCAGCTTAGAGGTACCTAGCGGGGGCCAGAATGAGCAGTTCTTC. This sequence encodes CASSLEVPSGGQNEQFF. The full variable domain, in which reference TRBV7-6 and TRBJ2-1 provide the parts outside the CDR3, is GAGVSQSPRYKVTKRGQDVALRCDPISGHVSLYWYRQALGQGPEFLTYFNYEAQQDKSGLPNDRFSAERPEGSISTLTIQRTEQRDSAMYRCASSLEVPSGGQNEQFFGPGTRLTVL.

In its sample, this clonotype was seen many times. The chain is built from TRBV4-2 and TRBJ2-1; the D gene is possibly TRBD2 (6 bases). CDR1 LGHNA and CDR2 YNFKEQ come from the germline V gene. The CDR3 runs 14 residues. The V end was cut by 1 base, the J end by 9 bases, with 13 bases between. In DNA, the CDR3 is TGTGCCAGCAGCCAAGGGACTAACCGAGGTGAGCAGTTCTTC. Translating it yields CASSQGTNRGEQFF.

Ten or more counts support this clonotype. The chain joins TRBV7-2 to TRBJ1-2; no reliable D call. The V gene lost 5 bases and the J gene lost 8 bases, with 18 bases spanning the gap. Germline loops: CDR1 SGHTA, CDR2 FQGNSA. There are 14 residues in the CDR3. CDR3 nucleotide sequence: TGTGCCAGCAGCCCCTACGACGAAACTTCGGGCTACACCTTC. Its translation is CASSPYDETSGYTF.

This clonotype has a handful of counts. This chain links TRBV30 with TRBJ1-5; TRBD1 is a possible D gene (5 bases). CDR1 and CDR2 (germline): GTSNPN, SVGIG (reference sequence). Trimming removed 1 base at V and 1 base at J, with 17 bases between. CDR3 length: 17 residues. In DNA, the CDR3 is TGTGCCTGGAGTGCCGATCGGGGGTATAGCAGCAATCAGCCCCAGCATTTT. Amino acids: CAWSADRGYSSNQPQHF. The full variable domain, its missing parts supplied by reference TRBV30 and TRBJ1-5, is SQTIHQWPATLVQPVGSPLSLECTVEGTSNPNLYWYRQAAGRGLQLLFYSVGIGQISSEVPQNLSASRPQDRQFILSSKKLLLSDSGFYLCAWSADRGYSSNQPQHFGDGTRLSIL.

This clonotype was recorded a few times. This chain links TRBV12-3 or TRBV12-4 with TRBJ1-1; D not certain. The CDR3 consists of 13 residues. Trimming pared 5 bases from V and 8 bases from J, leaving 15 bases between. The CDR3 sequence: CASSLLAGSEAFF. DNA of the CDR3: TGTGCCAGCAGTCTACTCGCGGGGTCGGAAGCTTTCTTT.

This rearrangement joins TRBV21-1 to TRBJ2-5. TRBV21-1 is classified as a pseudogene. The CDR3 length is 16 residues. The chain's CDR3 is CASSKAGRTSGETQYF. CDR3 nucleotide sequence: TGTGCCAGCAGCAAAGCGGGCAGAACGTCGGGAGAGACCCAGTACTTC.

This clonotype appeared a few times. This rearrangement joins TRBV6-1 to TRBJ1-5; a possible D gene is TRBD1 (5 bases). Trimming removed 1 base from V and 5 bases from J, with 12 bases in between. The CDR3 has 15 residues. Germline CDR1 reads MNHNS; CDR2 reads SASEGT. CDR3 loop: CASSEVRGYHQPQHF. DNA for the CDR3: TGTGCCAGCAGTGAAGTGCGGGGGTATCATCAGCCCCAGCATTTT.

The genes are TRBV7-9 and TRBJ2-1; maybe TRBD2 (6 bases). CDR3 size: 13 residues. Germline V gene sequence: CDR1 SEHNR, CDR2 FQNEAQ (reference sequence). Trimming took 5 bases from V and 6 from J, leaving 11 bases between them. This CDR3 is CASSQQAGNEQFF. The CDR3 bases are TGTGCCAGCAGCCAACAAGCGGGCAATGAGCAGTTCTTC.

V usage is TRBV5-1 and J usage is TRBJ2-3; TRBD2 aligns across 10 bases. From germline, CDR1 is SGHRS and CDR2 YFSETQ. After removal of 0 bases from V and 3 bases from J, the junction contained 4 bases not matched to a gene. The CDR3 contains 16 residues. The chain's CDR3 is CASSLGAGGPTDTQYF. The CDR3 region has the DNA TGCGCCAGCAGCTTGGGAGCGGGAGGGCCGACAGATACGCAGTATTTT. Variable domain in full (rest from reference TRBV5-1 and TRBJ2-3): KAGVTQTPRYLIKTRGQQVTLSCSPISGHRSVSWYQQTPGQGLQFLFEYFSETQRNKGNFPGRFSGRQFSNSRSEMNVSTLELGDSALYLCASSLGAGGPTDTQYFGPGTRLTVL.

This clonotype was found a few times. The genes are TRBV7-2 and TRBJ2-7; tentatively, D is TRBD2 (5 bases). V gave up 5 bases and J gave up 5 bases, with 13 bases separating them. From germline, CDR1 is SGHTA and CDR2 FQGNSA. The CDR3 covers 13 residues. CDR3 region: CASSASRVNEQYF. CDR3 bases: TGTGCCAGCAGCGCCTCGCGGGTAAACGAGCAGTACTTC.

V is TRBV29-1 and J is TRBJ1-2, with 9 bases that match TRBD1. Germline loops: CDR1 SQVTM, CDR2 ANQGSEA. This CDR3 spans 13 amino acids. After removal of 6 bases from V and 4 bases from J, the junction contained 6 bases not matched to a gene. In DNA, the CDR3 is TGCAGCGTCTCGGGACAGGGACTCTATGGCTACACCTTC. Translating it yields CSVSGQGLYGYTF.

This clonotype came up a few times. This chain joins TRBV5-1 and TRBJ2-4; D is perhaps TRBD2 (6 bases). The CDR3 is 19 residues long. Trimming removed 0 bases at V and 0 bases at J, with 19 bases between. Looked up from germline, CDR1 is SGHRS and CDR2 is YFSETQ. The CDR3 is CASSLVPALAELAKNIQYF. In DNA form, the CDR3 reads TGCGCCAGCAGCTTGGTTCCGGCGTTAGCGGAACTAGCCAAAAACATTCAGTACTTC.

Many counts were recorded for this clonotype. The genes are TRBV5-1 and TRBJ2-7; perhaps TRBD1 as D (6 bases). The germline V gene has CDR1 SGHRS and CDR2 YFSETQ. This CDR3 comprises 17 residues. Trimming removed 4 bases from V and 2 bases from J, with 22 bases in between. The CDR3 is CASSRDPQGSRPYEQYF. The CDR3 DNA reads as TGCGCCAGCAGCCGAGACCCACAGGGCAGCCGGCCCTACGAGCAGTACTTC.

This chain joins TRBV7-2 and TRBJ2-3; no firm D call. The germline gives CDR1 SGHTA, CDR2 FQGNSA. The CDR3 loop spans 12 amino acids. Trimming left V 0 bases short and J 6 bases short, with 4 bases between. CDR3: CASSLAKDTQYF. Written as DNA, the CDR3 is TGTGCCAGCAGCTTAGCCAAGGATACGCAGTATTTT.

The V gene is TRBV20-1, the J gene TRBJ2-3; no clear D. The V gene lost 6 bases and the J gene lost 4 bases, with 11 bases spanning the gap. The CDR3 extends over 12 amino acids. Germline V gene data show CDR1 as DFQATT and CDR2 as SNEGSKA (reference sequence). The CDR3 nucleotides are TGCAGTGCCCCCCCCCAAGCAGATACGCAGTATTTT. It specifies CSAPPQADTQYF.

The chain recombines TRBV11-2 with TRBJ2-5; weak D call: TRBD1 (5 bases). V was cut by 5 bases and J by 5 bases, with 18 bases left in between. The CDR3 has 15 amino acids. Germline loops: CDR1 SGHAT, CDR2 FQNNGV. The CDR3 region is CASSPSPDKGETQYF. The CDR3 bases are TGTGCCAGCAGCCCATCCCCGGACAAGGGGGAGACCCAGTACTTC.

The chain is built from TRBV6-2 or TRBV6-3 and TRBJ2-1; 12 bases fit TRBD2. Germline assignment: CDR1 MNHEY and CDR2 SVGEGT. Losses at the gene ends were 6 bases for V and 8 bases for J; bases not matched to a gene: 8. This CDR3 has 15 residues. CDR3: CASRERLAGVDEQFF. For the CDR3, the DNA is TGTGCCAGCAGGGAGAGACTAGCGGGAGTTGATGAGCAGTTCTTC.

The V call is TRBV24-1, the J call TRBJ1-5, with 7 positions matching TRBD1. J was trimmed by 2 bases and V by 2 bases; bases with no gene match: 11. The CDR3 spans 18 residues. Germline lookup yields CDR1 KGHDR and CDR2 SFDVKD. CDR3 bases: TGTGCCACCAGTGATTCCCGCCGGACAGGCATAGGCAATCAGCCCCAGCATTTT. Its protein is CATSDSRRTGIGNQPQHF.

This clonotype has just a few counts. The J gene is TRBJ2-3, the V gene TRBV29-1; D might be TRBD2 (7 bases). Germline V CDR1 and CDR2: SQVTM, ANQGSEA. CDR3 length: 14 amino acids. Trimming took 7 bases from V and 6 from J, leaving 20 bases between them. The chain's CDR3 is CSGIGGAFTDTQYF. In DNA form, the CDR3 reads TGCAGCGGGATAGGGGGGGCGTTTACGGATACGCAGTATTTT.

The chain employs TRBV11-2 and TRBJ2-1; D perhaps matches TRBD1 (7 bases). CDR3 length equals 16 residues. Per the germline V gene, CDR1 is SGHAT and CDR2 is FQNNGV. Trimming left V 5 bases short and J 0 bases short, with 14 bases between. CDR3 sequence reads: CASSPRGDSSYNEQFF. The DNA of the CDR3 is TGTGCCAGCAGCCCAAGGGGGGACAGCTCCTACAATGAGCAGTTCTTC.

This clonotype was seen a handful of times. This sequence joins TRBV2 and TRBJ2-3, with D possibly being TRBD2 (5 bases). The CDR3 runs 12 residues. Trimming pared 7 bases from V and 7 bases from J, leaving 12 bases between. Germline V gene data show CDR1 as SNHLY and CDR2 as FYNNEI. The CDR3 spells CASKRELHTQYF. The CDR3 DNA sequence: TGTGCCAGCAAAAGGGAGTTACATACGCAGTATTTT.

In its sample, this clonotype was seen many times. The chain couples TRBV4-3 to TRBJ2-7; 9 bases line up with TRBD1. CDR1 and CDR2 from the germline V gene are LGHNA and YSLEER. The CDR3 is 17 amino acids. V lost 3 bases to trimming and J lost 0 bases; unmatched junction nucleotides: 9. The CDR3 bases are TGCGCCAGCAGCCAGGCCCGTCCGGGACAGGGCTCCTACGAGCAGTACTTC. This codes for CASSQARPGQGSYEQYF.

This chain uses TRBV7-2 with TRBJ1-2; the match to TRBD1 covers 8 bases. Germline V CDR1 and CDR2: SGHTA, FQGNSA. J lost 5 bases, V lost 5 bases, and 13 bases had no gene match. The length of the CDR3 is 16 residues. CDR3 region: CASSLLLPGTGYGYTF. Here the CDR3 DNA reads TGTGCCAGCAGCCTTCTACTTCCCGGGACAGGATATGGCTACACCTTC. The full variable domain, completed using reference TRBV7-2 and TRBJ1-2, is GAGVSQSPSNKVTEKGKDVELRCDPISGHTALYWYRQSLGQGLEFLIYFQGNSAPDKSGLPSDRFSAERTGGSVSTLTIQRTQQEDSAVYLCASSLLLPGTGYGYTFGSGTRLTVV.

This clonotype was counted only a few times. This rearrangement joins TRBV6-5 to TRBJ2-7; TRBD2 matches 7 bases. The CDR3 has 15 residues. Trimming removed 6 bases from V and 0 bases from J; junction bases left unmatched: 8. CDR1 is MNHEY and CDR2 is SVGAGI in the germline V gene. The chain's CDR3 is CASRTSGVSSYEQYF. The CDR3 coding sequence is TGTGCCAGCAGAACAAGCGGGGTTAGCTCCTACGAGCAGTACTTC.